This T cell receptor (beta chain) was sequenced for a study of cytomegalovirus exposure and HLA in healthy donors. Study in general: Early on, a data release was issued that held approximately 78 million unique TCRs from HLA-typed donors. Among the 370 or so donors who were genotyped, 81% fell in the genetic ancestry cluster that is associated with self-reported Caucasian donors. Study-level findings and limits: A missense DCLRE1C variant was associated with V- and J-gene trimming of TCR beta chains in a later analysis, and an independent cohort replicated the association.

This clone is judged medium-sized (0.01 to 0.1%). The antigen remains undetermined. Germline CDR1 SGHKS, CDR2 YYEKEE (reference sequence). The CDR3 runs to 14 residues. With 2 bases removed from V and 5 bases from J, the gap between germline ends came to 13 bases. The PCR used 60 Vbeta and 13 Jbeta primers. Profiling relied on immunoSEQ multiplex PCR, and the TCRdb table lists in-frame clones only, not all of them. The sample records about 160,000 clones, around 72% being singletons. The V gene is TRBV5-5, the J gene TRBJ1-1; D gene unclear. The sequence came from a man aged 35 to 55 in good health and CMV-seropositive. Sequenced: PBMCs. CDR3 protein: CASSFRRGGTEAFF. The CDR3 DNA sequence: TGTGCCAGCAGCTTTCGACGGGGAGGGACTGAAGCTTTCTTT. Using reference TRBV5-5 and TRBJ1-1 for the parts outside the CDR3, the full variable domain is DAGVTQSPTHLIKTRGQQVTLRCSPISGHKSVSWYQQVLGQGPQFIFQYYEKEERGRGNFPDRFSARQFPNYSSELNVNALLLGDSALYLCASSFRRGGTEAFFGQGTRLTVV.